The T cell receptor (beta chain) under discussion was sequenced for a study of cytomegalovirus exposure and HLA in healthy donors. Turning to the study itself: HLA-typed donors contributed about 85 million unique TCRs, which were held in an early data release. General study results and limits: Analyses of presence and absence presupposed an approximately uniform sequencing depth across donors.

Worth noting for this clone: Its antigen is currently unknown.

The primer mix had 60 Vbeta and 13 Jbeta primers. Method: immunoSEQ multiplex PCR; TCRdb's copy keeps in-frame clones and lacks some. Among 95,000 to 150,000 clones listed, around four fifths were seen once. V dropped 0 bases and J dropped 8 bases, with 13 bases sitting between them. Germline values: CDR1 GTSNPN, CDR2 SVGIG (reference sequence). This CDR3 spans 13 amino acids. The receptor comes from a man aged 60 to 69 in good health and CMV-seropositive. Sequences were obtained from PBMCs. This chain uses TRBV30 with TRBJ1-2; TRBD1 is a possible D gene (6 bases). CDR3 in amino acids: CAWSVDRFGGYTF. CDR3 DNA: TGTGCCTGGAGTGTAGACAGGTTCGGGGGCTACACCTTC.